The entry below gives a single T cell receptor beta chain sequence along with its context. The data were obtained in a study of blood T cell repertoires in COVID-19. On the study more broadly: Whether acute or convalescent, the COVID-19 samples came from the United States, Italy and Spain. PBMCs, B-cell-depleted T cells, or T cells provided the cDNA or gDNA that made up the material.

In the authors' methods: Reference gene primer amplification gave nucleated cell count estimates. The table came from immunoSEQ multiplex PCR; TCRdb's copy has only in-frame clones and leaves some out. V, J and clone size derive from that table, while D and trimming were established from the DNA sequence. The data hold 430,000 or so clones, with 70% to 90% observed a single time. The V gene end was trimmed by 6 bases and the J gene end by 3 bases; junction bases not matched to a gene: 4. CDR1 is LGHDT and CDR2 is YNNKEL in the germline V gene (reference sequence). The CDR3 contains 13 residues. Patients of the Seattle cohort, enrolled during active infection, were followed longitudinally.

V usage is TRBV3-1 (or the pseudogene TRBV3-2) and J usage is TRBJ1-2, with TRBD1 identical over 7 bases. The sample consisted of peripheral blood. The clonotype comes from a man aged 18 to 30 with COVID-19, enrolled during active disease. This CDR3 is CASRSGTDYGYTF. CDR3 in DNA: TGTGCCAGCAGGTCCGGGACAGACTATGGCTACACCTTC.